This TCR beta chain was identified during a study of regulatory T cells in long-lasting Graves disease. Stated time point: newly diagnosed GD, antithyroid drugs for less than 3 months. The authors made the TCR library using RNA they extracted from PBMCs. It was an endocrinology department in Xi'an, China, that provided the patients. CDR3-region Arm-PCR and iRepertoire HTBI primers produced the TCR beta libraries. One entry per CDR3 protein, called by TCRdb with MiXCR from the multiplex PCR reads. Of approximately 250,000 distinct CDR3 sequences listed, around 18% are singletons. Sequenced material: peripheral blood mononuclear cells (PBMCs), taken at new diagnosis, from a patient treated with antithyroid drugs. The receptor was isolated from a female donor with Graves disease.

CDR3 DNA sequence: TGTGCCAGCAGCGCCATAGCGGGAGGCACAGATACGCAGTATTTT. This sequence encodes CASSAIAGGTDTQYF. This chain connects TRBV11-2 to TRBJ2-3, with 9 nucleotides matching TRBD2. CDR3 length: 15 residues. In germline, CDR1 is SGHAT, CDR2 FQNNGV. The V and J ends lost 5 bases and 1 base, in that order; junction bases with no gene match: 4.